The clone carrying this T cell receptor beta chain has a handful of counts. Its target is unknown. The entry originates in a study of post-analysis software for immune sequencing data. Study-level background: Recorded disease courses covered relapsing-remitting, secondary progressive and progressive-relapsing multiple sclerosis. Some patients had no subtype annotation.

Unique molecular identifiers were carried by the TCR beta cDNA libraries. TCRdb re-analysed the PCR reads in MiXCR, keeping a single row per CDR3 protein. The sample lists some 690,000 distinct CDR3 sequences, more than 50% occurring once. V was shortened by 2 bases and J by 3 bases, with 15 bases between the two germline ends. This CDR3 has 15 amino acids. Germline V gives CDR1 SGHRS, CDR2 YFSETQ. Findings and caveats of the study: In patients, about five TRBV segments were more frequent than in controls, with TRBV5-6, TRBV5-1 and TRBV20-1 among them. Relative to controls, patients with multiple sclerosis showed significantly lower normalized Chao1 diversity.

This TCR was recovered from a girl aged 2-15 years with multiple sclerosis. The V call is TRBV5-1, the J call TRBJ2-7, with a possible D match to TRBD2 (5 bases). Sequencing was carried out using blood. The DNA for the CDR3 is TGCGCCAGCAGCTTACTAGACCGGGCCCACTACGAGCAGTACTTC. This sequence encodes CASSLLDRAHYEQYF.